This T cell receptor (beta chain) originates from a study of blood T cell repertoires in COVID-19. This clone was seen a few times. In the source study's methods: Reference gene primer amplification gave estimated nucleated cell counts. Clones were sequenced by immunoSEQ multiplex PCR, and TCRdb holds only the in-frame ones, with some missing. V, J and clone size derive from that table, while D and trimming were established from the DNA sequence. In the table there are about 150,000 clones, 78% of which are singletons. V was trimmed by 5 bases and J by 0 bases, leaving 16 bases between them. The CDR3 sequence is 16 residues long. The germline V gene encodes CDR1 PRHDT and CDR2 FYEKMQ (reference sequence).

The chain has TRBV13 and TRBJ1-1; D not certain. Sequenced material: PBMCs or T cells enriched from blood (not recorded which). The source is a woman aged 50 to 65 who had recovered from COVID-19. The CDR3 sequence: CASSLTPRGMNTEAFF. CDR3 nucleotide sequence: TGTGCCAGCAGCCTAACCCCGCGGGGTATGAACACTGAAGCTTTCTTT.